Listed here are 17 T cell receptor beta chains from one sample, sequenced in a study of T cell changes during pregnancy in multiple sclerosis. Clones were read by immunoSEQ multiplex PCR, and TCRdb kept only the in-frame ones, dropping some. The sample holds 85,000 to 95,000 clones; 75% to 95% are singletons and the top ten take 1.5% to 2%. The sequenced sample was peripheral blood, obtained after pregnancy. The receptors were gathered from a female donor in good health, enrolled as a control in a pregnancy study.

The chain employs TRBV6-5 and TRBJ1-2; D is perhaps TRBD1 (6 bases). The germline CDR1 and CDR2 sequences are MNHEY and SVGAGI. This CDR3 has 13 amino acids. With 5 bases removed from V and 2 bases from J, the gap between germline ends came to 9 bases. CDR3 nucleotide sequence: TGTGCCAGCAGTCTCCAGGGGAACTATGGCTACACCTTC. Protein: CASSLQGNYGYTF.

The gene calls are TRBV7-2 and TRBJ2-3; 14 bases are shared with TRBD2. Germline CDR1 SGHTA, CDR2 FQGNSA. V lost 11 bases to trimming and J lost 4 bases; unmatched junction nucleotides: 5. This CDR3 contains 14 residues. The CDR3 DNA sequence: TGTGCCTTGCGACTAGCGGGGGGGTCAGATACGCAGTATTTT. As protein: CALRLAGGSDTQYF.

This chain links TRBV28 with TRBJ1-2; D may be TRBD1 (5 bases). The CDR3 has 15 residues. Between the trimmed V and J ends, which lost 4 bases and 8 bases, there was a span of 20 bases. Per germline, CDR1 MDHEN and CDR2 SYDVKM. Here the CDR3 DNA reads TGTGCCAGCAGTTCCGTAGGGGTAAACTATGAGGGCTACACCTTC. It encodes CASSSVGVNYEGYTF.

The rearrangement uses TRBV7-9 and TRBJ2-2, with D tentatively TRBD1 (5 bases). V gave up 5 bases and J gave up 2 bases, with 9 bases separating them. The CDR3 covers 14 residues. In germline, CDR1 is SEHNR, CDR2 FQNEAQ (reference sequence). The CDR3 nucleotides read TGTGCCAGCAGCCCAGGGCTCAACACCGGGGAGCTGTTTTTT. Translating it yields CASSPGLNTGELFF. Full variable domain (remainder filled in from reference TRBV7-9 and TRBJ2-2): DTGVSQNPRHKITKRGQNVTFRCDPISEHNRLYWYRQTLGQGPEFLTYFQNEAQLEKSRLLSDRFSAERPKGSFSTLEIQRTEQGDSAMYLCASSPGLNTGELFFGEGSRLTVL.

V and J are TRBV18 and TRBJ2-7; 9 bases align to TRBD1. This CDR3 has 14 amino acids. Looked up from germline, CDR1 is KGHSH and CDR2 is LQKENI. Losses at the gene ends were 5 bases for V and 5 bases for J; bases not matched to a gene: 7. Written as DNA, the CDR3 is TGTGCCAGCTCAGCGGGACAGGGCGGTAACGAGCAGTACTTC. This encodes CASSAGQGGNEQYF.

The CDR3 coding sequence is TGTGCCAGCAGTTTGGGCGGGACAGGGGATTCACCCCTCCACTTT. As protein: CASSLGGTGDSPLHF. This chain links TRBV28 with TRBJ1-6, with 10 bases matching TRBD1. This CDR3 comprises 15 residues. The V gene end was trimmed by 3 bases and the J gene end by 8 bases; junction bases not matched to a gene: 4. The germline CDR1 and CDR2 sequences are MDHEN and SYDVKM.

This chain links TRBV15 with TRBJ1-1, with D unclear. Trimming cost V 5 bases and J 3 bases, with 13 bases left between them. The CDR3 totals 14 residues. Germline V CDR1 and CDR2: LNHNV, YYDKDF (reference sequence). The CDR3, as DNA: TGTGCCACCAGCTCCCCCGGCGGGGACACTGAAGCTTTCTTT. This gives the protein CATSSPGGDTEAFF.

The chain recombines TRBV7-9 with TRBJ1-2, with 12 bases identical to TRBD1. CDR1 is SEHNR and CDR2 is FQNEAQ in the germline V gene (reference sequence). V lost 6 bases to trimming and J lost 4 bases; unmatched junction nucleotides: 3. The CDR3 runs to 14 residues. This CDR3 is CASSGTGGSYGYTF. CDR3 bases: TGTGCCAGCAGTGGGACAGGGGGCAGCTATGGCTACACCTTC.

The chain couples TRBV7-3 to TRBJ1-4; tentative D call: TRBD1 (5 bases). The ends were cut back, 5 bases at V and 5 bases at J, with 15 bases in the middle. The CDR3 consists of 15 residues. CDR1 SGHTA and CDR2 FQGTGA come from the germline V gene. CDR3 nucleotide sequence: TGTGCCAGCAGCCTACGGCCGGGGGGAAATGAAAAACTGTTTTTT. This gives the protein CASSLRPGGNEKLFF. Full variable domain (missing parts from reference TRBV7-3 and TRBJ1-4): GAGVSQTPSNKVTEKGKYVELRCDPISGHTALYWYRQSLGQGPEFLIYFQGTGAADDSGLPNDRFFAVRPEGSVSTLKIQRTERGDSAVYLCASSLRPGGNEKLFFGSGTQLSVL.

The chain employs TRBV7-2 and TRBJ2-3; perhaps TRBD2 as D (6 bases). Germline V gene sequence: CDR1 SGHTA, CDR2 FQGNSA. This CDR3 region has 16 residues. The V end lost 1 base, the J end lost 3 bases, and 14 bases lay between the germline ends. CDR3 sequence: CASSLGSGSPTDTQYF. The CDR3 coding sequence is TGTGCCAGCAGCTTAGGTAGCGGCTCCCCGACAGATACGCAGTATTTT.

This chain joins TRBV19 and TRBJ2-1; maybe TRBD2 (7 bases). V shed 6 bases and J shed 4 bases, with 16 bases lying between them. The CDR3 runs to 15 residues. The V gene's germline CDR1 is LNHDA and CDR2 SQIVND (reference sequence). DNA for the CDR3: TGTGCCAGTAGGGTTTCGGGGGGCCGGTACAATGAGCAGTTCTTC. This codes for CASRVSGGRYNEQFF. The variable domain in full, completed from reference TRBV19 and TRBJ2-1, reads DGGITQSPKYLFRKEGQNVTLSCEQNLNHDAMYWYRQDPGQGLRLIYYSQIVNDFQKGDIAEGYSVSREKKESFPLTVTSAQKNPTAFYLCASRVSGGRYNEQFFGPGTRLTVL.

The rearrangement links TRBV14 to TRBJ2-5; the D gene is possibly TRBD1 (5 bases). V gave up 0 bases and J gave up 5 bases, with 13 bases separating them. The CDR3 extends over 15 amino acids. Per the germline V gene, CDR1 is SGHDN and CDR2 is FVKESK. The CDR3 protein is CASSQDQQAGETQYF. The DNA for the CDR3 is TGTGCCAGCAGCCAAGACCAGCAAGCAGGGGAGACCCAGTACTTC.

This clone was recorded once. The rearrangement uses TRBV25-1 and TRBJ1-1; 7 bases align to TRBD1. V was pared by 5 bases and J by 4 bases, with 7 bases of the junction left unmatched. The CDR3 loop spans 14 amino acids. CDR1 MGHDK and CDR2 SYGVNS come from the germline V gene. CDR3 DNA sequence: TGTGCCAGCAGTCCACGACAGGGACCCACTGAAGCTTTCTTT. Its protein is CASSPRQGPTEAFF.

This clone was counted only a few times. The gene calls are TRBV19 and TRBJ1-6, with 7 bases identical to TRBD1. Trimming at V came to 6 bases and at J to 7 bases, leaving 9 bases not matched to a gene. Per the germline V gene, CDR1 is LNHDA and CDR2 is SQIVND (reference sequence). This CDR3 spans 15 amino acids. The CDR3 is CASSPPGQPNSPLHF. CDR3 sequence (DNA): TGTGCCAGTAGCCCTCCGGGACAGCCCAATTCACCCCTCCACTTT. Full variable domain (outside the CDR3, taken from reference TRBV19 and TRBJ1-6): DGGITQSPKYLFRKEGQNVTLSCEQNLNHDAMYWYRQDPGQGLRLIYYSQIVNDFQKGDIAEGYSVSREKKESFPLTVTSAQKNPTAFYLCASSPPGQPNSPLHFGNGTRLTVT.

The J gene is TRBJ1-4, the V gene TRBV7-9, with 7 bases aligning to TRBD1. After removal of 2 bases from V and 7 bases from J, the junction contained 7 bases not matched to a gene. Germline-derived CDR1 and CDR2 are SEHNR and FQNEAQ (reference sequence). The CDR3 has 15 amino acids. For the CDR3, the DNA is TGTGCCAGCAGCTTAATGTGGCAGGGGGGTGAAAAACTGTTTTTT. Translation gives CASSLMWQGGEKLFF.

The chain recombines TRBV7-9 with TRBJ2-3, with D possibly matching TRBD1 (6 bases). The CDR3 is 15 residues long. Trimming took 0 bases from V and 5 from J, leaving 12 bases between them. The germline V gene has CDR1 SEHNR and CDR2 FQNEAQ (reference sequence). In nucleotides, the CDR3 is TGTGCCAGCAGCTTAGCGTCTCCCAGGGGAGATACGCAGTATTTT. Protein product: CASSLASPRGDTQYF. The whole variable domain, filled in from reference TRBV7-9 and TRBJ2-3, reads DTGVSQNPRHKITKRGQNVTFRCDPISEHNRLYWYRQTLGQGPEFLTYFQNEAQLEKSRLLSDRFSAERPKGSFSTLEIQRTEQGDSAMYLCASSLASPRGDTQYFGPGTRLTVL.

CDR3 DNA sequence: TGTGCCAGCAGCCTTCCCATGCGGGACAGGGGCTACACCTTC. It is translated as CASSLPMRDRGYTF. The rearrangement links TRBV28 to TRBJ1-2; 8 nucleotides agree with TRBD1. The germline CDR1 and CDR2 sequences are MDHEN and SYDVKM. The CDR3 covers 14 residues. Trimming cost V 6 bases and J 8 bases; bases outside gene matches: 11.